This passage covers 5 T cell receptor beta chains from one sample sequenced in a study of blood T cell repertoires in COVID-19 (dated by TCRdb to about 2020). The method was the immunoSEQ multiplex PCR assay. This is the immuneACCESS table as TCRdb keeps it, with only in-frame sequences that have V and J called. A part of the clones is gone; compared with another copy, unresolved V genes explain less than half, and the rest is unexplained. The sample yields tens of thousands of clones; 87% were counted once. Of the sample, around 1% falls within the top ten clones. The sequenced sample was peripheral blood. These TCRs come from a human donor in a cohort sampled during active COVID-19.

The V call is TRBV11-3, the J call TRBJ2-5; D ambiguous. Germline CDR1 reads SGHNT; CDR2 reads YENEEA. The CDR3 sequence is 13 residues long. Deletions cut 2 bases from V and 5 bases from J, with 9 bases between. The CDR3 nucleotides read TGTGCCAGCAGCTTAAGAACGCGGGAGACCCAGTACTTC. This encodes CASSLRTRETQYF.

This clone occurred a few times. The rearrangement uses TRBV6-5 and TRBJ2-7; D is uncertain. The CDR3 has 15 amino acids. V lost 1 base and J 0 bases, leaving 10 bases between the germline ends. Looked up from germline, CDR1 is MNHEY and CDR2 is SVGAGI. CDR3 DNA sequence: TGTGCCAGCAGTTACTTGCTGACAAGCTCCTACGAGCAGTACTTC. The encoded protein is CASSYLLTSSYEQYF.

This clone appeared once. The chain employs TRBV28 and TRBJ2-2; perhaps TRBD1 as D (6 bases). Trimming pared 7 bases from V and 0 bases from J, leaving 12 bases between. In germline, CDR1 is MDHEN, CDR2 SYDVKM. CDR3 length equals 15 residues. This CDR3 reads CASTTGLANTGELFF. DNA for the CDR3: TGTGCCAGCACGACAGGTCTCGCGAACACCGGGGAGCTGTTTTTT.

This sequence joins TRBV7-8 and TRBJ1-1, with TRBD1 identical over 8 bases. The CDR3 loop spans 14 amino acids. The germline gives CDR1 SGHVS, CDR2 FQNEAQ. V was clipped by 5 bases and J by 1 base; unmatched bases: 3. The CDR3 sequence: CASSRTGRNTEAFF. CDR3 bases: TGTGCCAGCAGCCGGACAGGGAGGAACACTGAAGCTTTCTTT.

The chain uses TRBV7-2 and TRBJ2-7, with a tentative D call TRBD1 (6 bases). Trimming took off 2 bases at V and 1 base at J, with 15 bases between the two ends. This CDR3 has 16 residues. Looked up from germline, CDR1 is SGHTA and CDR2 is FQGNSA. The CDR3 here is CASSLIWAGDSYEQYF. CDR3 in DNA: TGTGCCAGCAGCTTAATATGGGCAGGGGATTCCTACGAGCAGTACTTC.